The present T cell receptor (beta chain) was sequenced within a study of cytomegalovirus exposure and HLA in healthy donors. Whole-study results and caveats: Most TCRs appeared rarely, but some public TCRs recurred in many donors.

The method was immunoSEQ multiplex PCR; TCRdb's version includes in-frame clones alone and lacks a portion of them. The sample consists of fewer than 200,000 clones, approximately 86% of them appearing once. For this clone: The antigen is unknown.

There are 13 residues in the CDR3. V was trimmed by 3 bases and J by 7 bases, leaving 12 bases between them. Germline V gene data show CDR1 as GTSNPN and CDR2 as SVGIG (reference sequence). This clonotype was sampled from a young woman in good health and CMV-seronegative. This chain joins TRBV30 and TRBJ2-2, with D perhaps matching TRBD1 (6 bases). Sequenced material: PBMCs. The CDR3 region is CAWRYTGYGELFF. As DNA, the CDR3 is TGTGCCTGGAGATATACAGGGTACGGGGAGCTGTTTTTT.